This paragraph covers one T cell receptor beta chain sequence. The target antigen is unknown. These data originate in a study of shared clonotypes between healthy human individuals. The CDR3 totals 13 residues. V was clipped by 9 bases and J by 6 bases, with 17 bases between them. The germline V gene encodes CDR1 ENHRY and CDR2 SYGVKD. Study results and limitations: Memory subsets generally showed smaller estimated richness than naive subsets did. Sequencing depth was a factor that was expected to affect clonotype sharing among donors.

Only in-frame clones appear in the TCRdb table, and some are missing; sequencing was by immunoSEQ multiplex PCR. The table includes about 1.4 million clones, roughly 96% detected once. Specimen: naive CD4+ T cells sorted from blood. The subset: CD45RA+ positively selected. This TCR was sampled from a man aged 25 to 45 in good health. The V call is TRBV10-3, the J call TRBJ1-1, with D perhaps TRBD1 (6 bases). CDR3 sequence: CAMADSQKAEAFF. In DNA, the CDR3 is TGTGCCATGGCGGACAGCCAAAAGGCTGAAGCTTTCTTT.